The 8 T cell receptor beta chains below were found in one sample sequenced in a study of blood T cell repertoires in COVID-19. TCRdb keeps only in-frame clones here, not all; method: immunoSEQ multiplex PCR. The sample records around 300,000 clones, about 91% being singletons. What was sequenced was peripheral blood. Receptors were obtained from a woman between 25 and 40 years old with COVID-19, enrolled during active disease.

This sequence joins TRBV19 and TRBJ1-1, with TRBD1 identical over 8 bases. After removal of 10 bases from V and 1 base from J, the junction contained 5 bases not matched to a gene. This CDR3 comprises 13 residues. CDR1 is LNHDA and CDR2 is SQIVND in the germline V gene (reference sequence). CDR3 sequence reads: CATGTGTNTEAFF. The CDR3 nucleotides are TGTGCCACGGGGACAGGAACGAACACTGAAGCTTTCTTT.

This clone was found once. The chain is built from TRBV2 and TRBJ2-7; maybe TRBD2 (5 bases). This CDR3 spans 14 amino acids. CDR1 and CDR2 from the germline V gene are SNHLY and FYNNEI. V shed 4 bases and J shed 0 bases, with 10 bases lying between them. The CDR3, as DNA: TGTGCCAGCAGTGTTGACCGGGGCTCCTACGAGCAGTACTTC. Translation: CASSVDRGSYEQYF.

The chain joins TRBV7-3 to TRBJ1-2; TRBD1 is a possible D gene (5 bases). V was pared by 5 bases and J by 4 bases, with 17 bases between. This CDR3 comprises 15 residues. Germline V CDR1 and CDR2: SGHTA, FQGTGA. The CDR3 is CASSPREGDLYGYTF. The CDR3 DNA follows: TGTGCCAGCAGCCCCAGGGAAGGGGATCTCTATGGCTACACCTTC.

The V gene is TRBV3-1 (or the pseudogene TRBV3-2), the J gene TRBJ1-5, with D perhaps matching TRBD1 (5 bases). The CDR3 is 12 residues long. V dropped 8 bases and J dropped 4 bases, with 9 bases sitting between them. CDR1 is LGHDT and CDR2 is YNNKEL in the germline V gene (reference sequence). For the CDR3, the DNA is TGTGCCAGCGGGGCGGGGAATCAGCCCCAGCATTTT. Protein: CASGAGNQPQHF.

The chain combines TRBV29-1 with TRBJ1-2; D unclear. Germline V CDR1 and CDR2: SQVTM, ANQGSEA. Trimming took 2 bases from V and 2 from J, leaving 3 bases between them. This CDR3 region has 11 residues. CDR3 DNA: TGCAGCGTTGAACAAAACTATGGCTACACCTTC. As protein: CSVEQNYGYTF.

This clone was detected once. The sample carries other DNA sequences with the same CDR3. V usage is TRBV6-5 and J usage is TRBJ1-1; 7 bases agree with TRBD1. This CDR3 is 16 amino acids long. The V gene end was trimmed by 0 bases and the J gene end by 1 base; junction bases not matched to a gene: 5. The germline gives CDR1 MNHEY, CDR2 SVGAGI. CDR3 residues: CASSYSIGGANTEAFF. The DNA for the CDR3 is TGTGCCAGCAGTTACTCGATAGGGGGCGCGAACACTGAAGCTTTCTTT.

The CDR3: CASSPATRADTQYF. Here the CDR3 DNA reads TGTGCCAGCTCACCAGCTACTAGGGCAGATACGCAGTATTTT. The genes are TRBV18 and TRBJ2-3; a possible D gene is TRBD2 (5 bases). Germline lookup yields CDR1 KGHSH and CDR2 LQKENI. The V end lost 2 bases, the J end lost 4 bases, and 10 bases lay between the germline ends. The CDR3 consists of 14 residues.

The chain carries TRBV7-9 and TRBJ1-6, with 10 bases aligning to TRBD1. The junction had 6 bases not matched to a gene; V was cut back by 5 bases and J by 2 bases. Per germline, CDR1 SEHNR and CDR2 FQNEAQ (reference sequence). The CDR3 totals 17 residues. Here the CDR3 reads CASSLGQGEAYNSPLHF. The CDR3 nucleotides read TGTGCCAGCAGCCTCGGACAGGGGGAGGCCTATAATTCACCCCTCCACTTT. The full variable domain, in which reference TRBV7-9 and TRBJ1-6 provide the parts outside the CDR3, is DTGVSQNPRHKITKRGQNVTFRCDPISEHNRLYWYRQTLGQGPEFLTYFQNEAQLEKSRLLSDRFSAERPKGSFSTLEIQRTEQGDSAMYLCASSLGQGEAYNSPLHFGNGTRLTVT.